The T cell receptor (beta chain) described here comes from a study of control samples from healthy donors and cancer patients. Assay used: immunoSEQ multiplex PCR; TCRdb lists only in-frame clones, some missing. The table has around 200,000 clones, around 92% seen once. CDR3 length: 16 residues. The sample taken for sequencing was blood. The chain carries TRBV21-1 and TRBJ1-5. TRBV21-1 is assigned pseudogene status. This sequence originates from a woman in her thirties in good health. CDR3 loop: CASSKAAGDSNQPQHF. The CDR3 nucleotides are TGTGCCAGCAGCAAAGCGGCGGGCGATAGCAATCAGCCCCAGCATTTT.